Below, 21 T cell receptor beta chains from the same sample are listed, as sequenced in a study of T cell responses to AZD1222 COVID-19 vaccine. Assay: immunoSEQ multiplex PCR; the TCRdb copy retains only in-frame clones and omits some. The sample records approximately 70,000 clones, about 88% being singletons. The starting material was peripheral blood, obtained 28 days after the second dose of the MenACWY control vaccine. Every receptor here comes from an adult who received the MenACWY meningococcal vaccine as a control.

V and J are TRBV25-1 and TRBJ2-3; D is uncertain. CDR3 length equals 14 residues. V lost 5 bases and J lost 0, with 9 bases in between. The V gene's germline CDR1 is MGHDK and CDR2 SYGVNS. CDR3 in amino acids: CASSRTGSTDTQYF. CDR3 coding DNA: TGTGCCAGCAGTCGGACCGGGAGCACAGATACGCAGTATTTT.

The chain has TRBV5-4 and TRBJ2-5, with TRBD1 matching over 8 bases. V shed 2 bases and J 1 base; nucleotides not matched to a gene: 10. Per the germline V gene, CDR1 is SGHNT and CDR2 is YYREEE (reference sequence). This CDR3 region has 17 residues. The DNA for the CDR3 is TGTGCCAGCAGCTTTAATTCAGGGGGCGGTGTCCAAGAGACCCAGTACTTC. The encoded protein is CASSFNSGGGVQETQYF.

This rearrangement joins TRBV29-1 to TRBJ2-7; possibly TRBD1 for D (5 bases). This CDR3 region has 13 residues. Germline values: CDR1 SQVTM, CDR2 ANQGSEA. Trimming took 4 bases from V and 0 from J, leaving 10 bases between them. The CDR3 spells CSVGGRASYEQYF. DNA for the CDR3: TGCAGCGTTGGGGGCAGGGCCTCCTACGAGCAGTACTTC.

The rearrangement uses TRBV7-9 and TRBJ2-5; TRBD1 matches at 8 bases. The CDR3 is made up of 14 amino acids. V trimming: 6 bases; J trimming: 4 bases; junction bases outside the gene matches: 7. The germline gives CDR1 SEHNR, CDR2 FQNEAQ (reference sequence). The CDR3 coding sequence is TGTGCCAGCAGTTCGGACAGGGAGATAGAGACCCAGTACTTC. Protein: CASSSDREIETQYF. The whole variable domain, remainder taken from reference TRBV7-9 and TRBJ2-5, is DTGVSQNPRHKITKRGQNVTFRCDPISEHNRLYWYRQTLGQGPEFLTYFQNEAQLEKSRLLSDRFSAERPKGSFSTLEIQRTEQGDSAMYLCASSSDREIETQYFGPGTRLLVL.

A single count supports this clone. V and J are TRBV5-1 and TRBJ2-3, with D perhaps matching TRBD1 (6 bases). This CDR3 is 15 amino acids long. V lost 2 bases, J lost 3 bases, and 13 bases lay in between. Germline CDR1 and CDR2: SGHRS and YFSETQ. The CDR3 spells CASSLRQDHTDTQYF. The CDR3 coding sequence is TGCGCCAGCAGCTTACGACAGGATCATACAGATACGCAGTATTTT.

This chain joins TRBV5-6 and TRBJ1-4; D ambiguous. Trimming took 0 bases from V and 6 from J, leaving 9 bases between them. This CDR3 is built from 14 residues. CDR1 is SGHDT, CDR2 YYEEEE, per germline. CDR3 DNA: TGTGCCAGCAGCTTGGCAAGGGTGGATGAAAAACTGTTTTTT. The encoded protein is CASSLARVDEKLFF.

A single count supports this clone. CDR3 DNA: TGTGCCAGCACTCCCGGGGGGGTCTATGGCTACACCTTC. Translated: CASTPGGVYGYTF. The V gene is TRBV28, the J gene TRBJ1-2; TRBD1 is a possible D gene (5 bases). CDR3 length: 13 amino acids. The V gene lost 7 bases and the J gene lost 4 bases, with 13 bases spanning the gap. In germline, CDR1 is MDHEN, CDR2 SYDVKM.

The rearrangement uses TRBV10-1 and TRBJ1-1; D is unresolved. Trimming removed 5 bases from V and 5 bases from J, with 18 bases in between. Germline lookup yields CDR1 WNHNN and CDR2 SYGVQD (reference sequence). The CDR3 contains 15 residues. The CDR3 nucleotides read TGCGCCAGCAGTAGCGGTGAGGGCCCCGGTACTGAAGCTTTCTTT. Translating it yields CASSSGEGPGTEAFF.

This clone is a singleton in its sample. The rearrangement uses TRBV6-6 and TRBJ1-4, with D uncertain. The germline gives CDR1 MNHNY, CDR2 SVGAGI (reference sequence). The V and J ends lost 5 bases and 8 bases respectively, with 15 bases between them. The CDR3 spans 14 residues. CDR3 in amino acids: CASSPDGEREKLFF. The DNA for the CDR3 is TGTGCCAGCAGTCCTGACGGGGAGCGCGAAAAACTGTTTTTT.

This clone was observed a few times. Here the CDR3 DNA reads TGTGCCAGCAGCCGGGGGAATCTAAATGAAAAACTGTTTTTT. It encodes CASSRGNLNEKLFF. V gene TRBV3-1 (or the pseudogene TRBV3-2) combines with J gene TRBJ1-4; D is possibly TRBD1 (5 bases). Trimming removed 4 bases from V and 5 bases from J, with 11 bases in between. CDR3 length: 14 amino acids. Per germline, CDR1 LGHDT and CDR2 YNNKEL (reference sequence).

The chain links TRBV9 to TRBJ2-7, with a possible D match to TRBD1 (6 bases). The CDR3 loop spans 14 amino acids. Trimming removed 4 bases at V and 2 bases at J, with 13 bases between. CDR1 is SGDLS, CDR2 YYNGEE, per germline. CDR3 DNA sequence: TGTGCCAGCAGCCCCCGACAGGAGACCTACGAGCAGTACTTC. Translated, it gives CASSPRQETYEQYF.

This clone occurred once. The CDR3 protein is CASSQDYTSGVAGELFF. Here the CDR3 DNA reads TGTGCCAGCAGCCAAGATTACACTAGCGGGGTCGCCGGGGAGCTGTTTTTT. This chain connects TRBV3-1 (or the pseudogene TRBV3-2) to TRBJ2-2; 10 nucleotides match TRBD2. The germline V gene encodes CDR1 LGHDT and CDR2 YNNKEL (reference sequence). Trimming removed 0 bases from V and 6 bases from J; junction bases left unmatched: 7. This CDR3 comprises 17 residues.

This sequence joins TRBV5-1 and TRBJ2-6; D call uncertain. Germline V gene sequence: CDR1 SGHRS, CDR2 YFSETQ. V was shortened by 4 bases and J by 0 bases, with 8 bases between the two germline ends. CDR3 length: 15 amino acids. CDR3 protein: CASSVTASGANVLTF. In nucleotides, the CDR3 is TGCGCCAGCAGCGTGACGGCCTCTGGGGCCAACGTCCTGACTTTC.

This sequence joins TRBV10-1 and TRBJ1-1; D is ambiguous. The length of the CDR3 is 9 residues. CDR1 is WNHNN, CDR2 SYGVQD, per germline (reference sequence). V was clipped by 7 bases and J by 7 bases, with 4 bases between them. The CDR3 DNA is TGCGCCAGCAAGGGTGAAGCTTTCTTT. Residues: CASKGEAFF.

In DNA, the CDR3 is TGTGCCAGTAGTATTCGACAGGCCTCCTACGAGCAGTACTTC. Its protein product is CASSIRQASYEQYF. This chain connects TRBV19 to TRBJ2-7; perhaps TRBD1 as D (6 bases). Germline V lookup: CDR1 LNHDA, CDR2 SQIVND (reference sequence). V lost 3 bases and J 0 bases, leaving 9 bases between the germline ends. The CDR3 has 14 amino acids. The entire variable domain, with the rest obtained from reference TRBV19 and TRBJ2-7, is as follows: DGGITQSPKYLFRKEGQNVTLSCEQNLNHDAMYWYRQDPGQGLRLIYYSQIVNDFQKGDIAEGYSVSREKKESFPLTVTSAQKNPTAFYLCASSIRQASYEQYFGPGTRLTVT.

The chain has TRBV30 and TRBJ1-6, with D tentatively TRBD1 (5 bases). The V gene's germline CDR1 is GTSNPN and CDR2 SVGIG (reference sequence). Trimming took off 7 bases at V and 7 bases at J, with 14 bases between the two ends. CDR3 length: 13 amino acids. DNA of the CDR3: TGTGCCTCCCAATGGGGGGGGAATTCACCCCTCCACTTT. Protein product: CASQWGGNSPLHF.

Only one count was recorded for this clone. This rearrangement joins TRBV28 to TRBJ1-5, with D possibly TRBD1 on 5 matching bases. V dropped 6 bases and J dropped 7 bases, with 13 bases sitting between them. Germline CDR1 is MDHEN and CDR2 is SYDVKM. This CDR3 contains 13 residues. The CDR3 nucleotides read TGTGCCAGCAGATTAGACAGATTACAGCCCCAGCATTTT. It translates to CASRLDRLQPQHF.

The chain combines TRBV28 with TRBJ1-1, with no clear D. This CDR3 is 12 amino acids long. Trimming shortened V by 5 bases and J by 5 bases, and 9 bases separated the two germline ends. Germline V CDR1 and CDR2: MDHEN, SYDVKM. The chain's CDR3 is CASSERVTEAFF. CDR3 DNA: TGTGCCAGCAGTGAACGGGTTACTGAAGCTTTCTTT.

V is TRBV2 and J is TRBJ2-2; D call uncertain. Per germline, CDR1 SNHLY and CDR2 FYNNEI. V was clipped by 6 bases and J by 3 bases, with 8 bases between them. The CDR3 sequence is 13 residues long. The CDR3 bases are TGTGCCAGCAGCCCAAGCCACACCGGGGAGCTGTTTTTT. It specifies CASSPSHTGELFF.

This chain links TRBV7-9 with TRBJ2-1; 9 bases agree with TRBD2. Germline V CDR1 and CDR2: SEHNR, FQNEAQ (reference sequence). CDR3 length: 16 amino acids. The V segment lost 4 bases and the J segment 2 bases; nucleotides outside the gene matches: 6. In DNA, the CDR3 is TGTGCCAGCAGCTGGGGCCTAGCGGGGCCCTACAATGAGCAGTTCTTC. Its protein is CASSWGLAGPYNEQFF. Full variable domain (rest looked up from reference TRBV7-9 and TRBJ2-1): DTGVSQNPRHKITKRGQNVTFRCDPISEHNRLYWYRQTLGQGPEFLTYFQNEAQLEKSRLLSDRFSAERPKGSFSTLEIQRTEQGDSAMYLCASSWGLAGPYNEQFFGPGTRLTVL.

V gene TRBV19 combines with J gene TRBJ2-2, with D possibly matching TRBD2 (7 bases). The CDR3 extends over 16 amino acids. V was pared by 3 bases and J by 5 bases, with 16 bases between. Germline V gene sequence: CDR1 LNHDA, CDR2 SQIVND (reference sequence). The CDR3 reads CASSIGGALVTGELFF. For the CDR3, the DNA is TGTGCCAGTAGTATTGGGGGGGCGCTAGTAACCGGGGAGCTGTTTTTT.